This TCR beta chain was recorded in a study of shared clonotypes between healthy human individuals. Study information: CD4 naive and CD4 memory each took three plates per donor, while CD8 naive took two and CD8 memory one.

Germline values: CDR1 WNHNN, CDR2 SYGVQD (reference sequence). The CDR3 consists of 16 residues. The V gene end was trimmed by 3 bases and the J gene end by 2 bases; junction bases not matched to a gene: 8. Measured with immunoSEQ multiplex PCR; TCRdb has only the in-frame clones, and not every one. The sample carries 2 million to 2.5 million clones, 92% recorded once. The receptor was derived from a man between 18 and 29 years old in good health. Some clones in this sample may be carry-over from other donors' samples. Sequencing used naive CD4+ T cells from PBMCs. As to subset: CD45RA+ positively selected. J is TRBJ2-3 and V is TRBV10-1; 7 bases match TRBD2. CDR3 DNA: TGCGCCAGCAGTGATTATCAGGGAGGGCCCACAGATACGCAGTATTTT. This gives the protein CASSDYQGGPTDTQYF.